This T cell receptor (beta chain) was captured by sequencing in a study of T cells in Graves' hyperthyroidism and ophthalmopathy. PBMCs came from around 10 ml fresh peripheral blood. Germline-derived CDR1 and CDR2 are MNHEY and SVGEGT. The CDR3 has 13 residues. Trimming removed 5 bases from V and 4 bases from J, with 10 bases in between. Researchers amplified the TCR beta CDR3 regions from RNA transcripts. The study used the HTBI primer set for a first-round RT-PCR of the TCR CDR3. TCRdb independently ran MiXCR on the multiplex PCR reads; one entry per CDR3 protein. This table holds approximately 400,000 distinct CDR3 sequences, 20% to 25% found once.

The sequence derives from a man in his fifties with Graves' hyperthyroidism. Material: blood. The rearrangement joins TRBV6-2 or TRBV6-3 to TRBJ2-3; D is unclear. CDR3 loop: CASSTLWPDTQYF. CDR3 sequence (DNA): TGTGCCAGCAGTACGCTCTGGCCAGATACGCAGTATTTT.